The text below deals with one T cell receptor beta chain. Its antigen is unknown. These data originate in a study of cytomegalovirus exposure and HLA in healthy donors. General observations from the study: Compared with the approximately 700-donor mean, an Asian-associated ancestry cluster reportedly had fewer N-insertions, according to a later analysis. In a later analysis, TCR beta V- and J-gene trimming showed a link to a missense DCLRE1C variant. Previous analysis showed most TCR beta V segments were productive about 87% or about 30% of the time.

PCR used 60 Vbeta primers and 13 Jbeta primers. Profiled with immunoSEQ multiplex PCR; TCRdb holds only in-frame clones, not every one. The sample has about 160,000 clones. This CDR3 region has 15 residues. Germline values: CDR1 GTSNPN, CDR2 SVGIG (reference sequence). The trim removed 3 bases at V and 3 bases at J, leaving 8 bases unmatched. This sequence was found in a young man in good health and CMV-seronegative. The V and J genes are TRBV30 and TRBJ2-3; 8 bases agree with TRBD2. Sequenced: PBMCs. CDR3 in amino acids: CAWSAGGRITDTQYF. In DNA, the CDR3 is TGTGCCTGGAGCGCGGGCGGGAGGATAACAGATACGCAGTATTTT.